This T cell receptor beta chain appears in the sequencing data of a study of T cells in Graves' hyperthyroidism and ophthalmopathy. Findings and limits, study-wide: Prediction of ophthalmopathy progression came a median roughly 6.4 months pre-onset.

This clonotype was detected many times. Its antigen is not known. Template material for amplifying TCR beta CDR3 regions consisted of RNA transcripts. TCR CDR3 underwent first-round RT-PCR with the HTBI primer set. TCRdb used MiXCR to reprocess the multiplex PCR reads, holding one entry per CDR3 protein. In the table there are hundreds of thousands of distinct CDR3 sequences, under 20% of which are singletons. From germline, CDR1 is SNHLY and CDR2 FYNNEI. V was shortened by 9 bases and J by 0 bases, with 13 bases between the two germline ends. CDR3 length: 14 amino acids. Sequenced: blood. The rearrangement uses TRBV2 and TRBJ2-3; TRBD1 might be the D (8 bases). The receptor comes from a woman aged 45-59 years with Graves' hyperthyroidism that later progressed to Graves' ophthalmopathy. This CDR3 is CASLQGGSTDTQYF. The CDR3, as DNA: TGTGCCAGTCTACAGGGGGGGAGCACAGATACGCAGTATTTT.